The 8 T cell receptor beta chains reported below all come from one sample, sequenced in a study of cytomegalovirus exposure and HLA in healthy donors. PCR used 60 Vbeta primers and 13 Jbeta primers. Sequencing used immunoSEQ multiplex PCR; TCRdb keeps in-frame clones, though not all of them. The table records about 160,000 clones, roughly 80% of them present only once. The sequenced material came from PBMCs. These receptors originate from a man aged 45-65 years in good health and CMV-seropositive.

The rearrangement joins TRBV5-4 to TRBJ1-2; maybe TRBD1 (5 bases). The CDR3 has 15 residues. Germline values: CDR1 SGHNT, CDR2 YYREEE (reference sequence). The germline V and J ends were trimmed by 4 bases and 0 bases, with 13 bases remaining between them. CDR3 nucleotide sequence: TGTGCCAGCAGCCCGGACGGGGGAGCTAACTATGGCTACACCTTC. The encoded protein is CASSPDGGANYGYTF.

The chain combines TRBV18 with TRBJ2-1; 9 bases match TRBD2. V lost 5 bases to trimming and J lost 8 bases; unmatched junction nucleotides: 7. Germline loops: CDR1 KGHSH, CDR2 LQKENI. CDR3 length equals 14 residues. The CDR3, as DNA: TGTGCCAGCTCAGCGGGGGGGCCGCTCTATGAGCAGTTCTTC. This encodes CASSAGGPLYEQFF.

J is TRBJ2-1 and V is TRBV4-2; TRBD1 agrees at 9 bases. Germline lookup yields CDR1 LGHNA and CDR2 YNFKEQ. The CDR3 runs to 17 residues. V was clipped by 4 bases and J by 1 base; unmatched bases: 8. The CDR3 region has the DNA TGTGCCAGCAGCCGAGTACCGGGACAGGGTTCCTACAATGAGCAGTTCTTC. Amino acid sequence: CASSRVPGQGSYNEQFF.

The chain links TRBV5-5 to TRBJ1-3; D may be TRBD1 (6 bases). Germline CDR1 and CDR2: SGHKS and YYEKEE (reference sequence). V lost 4 bases and J lost 0, with 14 bases in between. CDR3 length equals 16 residues. The CDR3 DNA reads as TGTGCCAGCAGCACCGCTACAGGGAACTCTGGAAACACCATATATTTT. The encoded protein is CASSTATGNSGNTIYF.

The V call is TRBV29-1, the J call TRBJ2-7, with TRBD2 identical over 11 bases. The CDR3 is made up of 15 amino acids. J lost 2 bases, V lost 4 bases, and 7 bases had no gene match. The germline V gene encodes CDR1 SQVTM and CDR2 ANQGSEA. DNA of the CDR3: TGCAGCGTTGCCTTTAGCGGGAGGGCAGCCTACGAGCAGTACTTC. Its protein product is CSVAFSGRAAYEQYF.

This chain uses TRBV4-1 with TRBJ2-2; TRBD1 matches at 11 bases. This CDR3 has 15 residues. CDR1 is MGHRA and CDR2 is YSYEKL in the germline V gene. V lost 3 bases, J lost 4 bases, and 1 base stayed unmatched. The CDR3 nucleotides read TGCGCCAGCAGCCAGGACAGGGGGCGCACCGGGGAGCTGTTTTTT. It translates to CASSQDRGRTGELFF.

The J gene is TRBJ1-1, the V gene TRBV30; D unresolved. Trimming removed 1 base from V and 4 bases from J, with 4 bases in between. The V gene's germline CDR1 is GTSNPN and CDR2 SVGIG (reference sequence). The CDR3 is 11 amino acids. The CDR3 loop is CAWSGRTEAFF. The CDR3 coding sequence is TGTGCCTGGAGTGGTCGCACTGAAGCTTTCTTT.

CDR3 residues: CSIRTTGSNQPQHF. Written as DNA, the CDR3 is TGCAGCATTCGGACCACAGGGAGCAATCAGCCCCAGCATTTT. The chain couples TRBV29-1 to TRBJ1-5; TRBD1 might be the D (6 bases). The CDR3 has 14 amino acids. V was pared by 8 bases and J by 1 base, with 15 bases between. The germline gives CDR1 SQVTM, CDR2 ANQGSEA.